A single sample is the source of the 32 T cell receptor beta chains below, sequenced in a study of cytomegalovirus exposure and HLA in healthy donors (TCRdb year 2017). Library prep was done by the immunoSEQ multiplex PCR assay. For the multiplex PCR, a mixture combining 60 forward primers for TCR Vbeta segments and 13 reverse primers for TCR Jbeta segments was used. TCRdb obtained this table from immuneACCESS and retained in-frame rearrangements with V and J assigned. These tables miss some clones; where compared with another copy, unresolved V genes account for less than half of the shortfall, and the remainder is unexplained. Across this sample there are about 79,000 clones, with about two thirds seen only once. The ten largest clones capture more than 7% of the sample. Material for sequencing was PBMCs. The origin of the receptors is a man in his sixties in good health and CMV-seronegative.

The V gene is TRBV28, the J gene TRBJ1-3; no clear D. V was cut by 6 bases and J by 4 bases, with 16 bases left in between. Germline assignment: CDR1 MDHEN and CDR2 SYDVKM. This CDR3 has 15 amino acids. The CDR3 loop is CASRELRSFGNTIYF. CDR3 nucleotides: TGTGCCAGCAGGGAACTCAGGTCATTCGGAAACACCATATATTTT.

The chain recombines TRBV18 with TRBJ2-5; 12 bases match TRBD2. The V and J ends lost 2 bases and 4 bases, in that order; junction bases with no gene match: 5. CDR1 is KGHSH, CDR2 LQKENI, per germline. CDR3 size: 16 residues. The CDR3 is CASSPGLAGRGETQYF. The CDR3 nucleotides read TGTGCCAGCTCACCAGGACTAGCGGGAAGGGGAGAGACCCAGTACTTC.

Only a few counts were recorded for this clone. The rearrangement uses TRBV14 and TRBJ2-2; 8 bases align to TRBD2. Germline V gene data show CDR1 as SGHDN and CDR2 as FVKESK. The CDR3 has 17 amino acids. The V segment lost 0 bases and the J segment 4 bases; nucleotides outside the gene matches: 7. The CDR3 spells CASSQDKGLVATGELFF. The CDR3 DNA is TGTGCCAGCAGCCAAGATAAGGGACTAGTGGCCACCGGGGAGCTGTTTTTT.

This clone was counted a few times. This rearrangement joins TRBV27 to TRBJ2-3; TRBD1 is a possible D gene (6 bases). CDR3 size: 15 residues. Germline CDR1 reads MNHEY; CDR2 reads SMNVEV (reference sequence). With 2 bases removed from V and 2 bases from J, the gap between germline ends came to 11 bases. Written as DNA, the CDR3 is TGTGCCAGCAGTTTAGCCAGGGGCTTCACAGATACGCAGTATTTT. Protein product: CASSLARGFTDTQYF.

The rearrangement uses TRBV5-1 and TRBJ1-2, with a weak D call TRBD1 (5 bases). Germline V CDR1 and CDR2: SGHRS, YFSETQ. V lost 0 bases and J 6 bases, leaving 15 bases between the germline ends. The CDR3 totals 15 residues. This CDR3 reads CASSLGAGRVDGYTF. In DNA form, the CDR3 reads TGCGCCAGCAGCTTGGGAGCAGGCAGGGTCGATGGCTACACCTTC.

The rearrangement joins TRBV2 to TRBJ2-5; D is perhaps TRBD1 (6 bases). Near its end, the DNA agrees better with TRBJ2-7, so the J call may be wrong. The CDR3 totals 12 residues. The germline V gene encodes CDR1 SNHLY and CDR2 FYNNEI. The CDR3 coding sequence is TGTGCCAGCAGTCGAGTAGGGGGCGAGCAGTACTTC. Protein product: CASSRVGGEQYF.

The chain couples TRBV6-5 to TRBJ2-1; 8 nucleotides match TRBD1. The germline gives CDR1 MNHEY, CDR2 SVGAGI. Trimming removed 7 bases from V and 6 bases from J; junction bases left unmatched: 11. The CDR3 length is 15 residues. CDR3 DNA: TGTGCCAGCACTATGAGCTTCGGACAGGGCAATGAGCAGTTCTTC. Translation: CASTMSFGQGNEQFF.

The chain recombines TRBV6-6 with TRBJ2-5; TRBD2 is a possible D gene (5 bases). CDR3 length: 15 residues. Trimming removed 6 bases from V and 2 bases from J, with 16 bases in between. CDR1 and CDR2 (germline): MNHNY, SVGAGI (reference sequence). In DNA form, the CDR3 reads TGTGCCAGCAGACTAGGGCCGGGCGGGCAAGAGACCCAGTACTTC. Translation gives CASRLGPGGQETQYF.

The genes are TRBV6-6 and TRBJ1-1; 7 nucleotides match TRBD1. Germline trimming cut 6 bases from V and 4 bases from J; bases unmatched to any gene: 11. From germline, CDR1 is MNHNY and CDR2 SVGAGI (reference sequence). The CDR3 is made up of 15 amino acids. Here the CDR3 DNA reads TGTGCCAGCAGGAACAGGGGCCGGGGGACCACTGAAGCTTTCTTT. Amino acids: CASRNRGRGTTEAFF.

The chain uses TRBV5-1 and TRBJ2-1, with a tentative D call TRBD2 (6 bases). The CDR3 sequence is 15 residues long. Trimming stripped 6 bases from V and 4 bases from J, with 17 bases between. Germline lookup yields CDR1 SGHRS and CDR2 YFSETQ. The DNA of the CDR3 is TGCGCCAGCACCAAGGAGGGCCTTGGTTACAATGAGCAGTTCTTC. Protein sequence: CASTKEGLGYNEQFF.

CDR3 nucleotides: TGTGCCAGTAGTATCCCGGGGGGGCGGGCCACCGGGGAGCTGTTTTTT. It encodes CASSIPGGRATGELFF. This chain uses TRBV19 with TRBJ2-2, with 8 bases matching TRBD2. In germline, CDR1 is LNHDA, CDR2 SQIVND (reference sequence). The CDR3 covers 16 residues. V lost 3 bases, J lost 4 bases, and 7 bases stayed unmatched.

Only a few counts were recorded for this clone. The CDR3 region has the DNA TGTGCCAGCAGTTTGACAGGGATTCAGGCCTACGAGCAGTACTTC. As protein: CASSLTGIQAYEQYF. This chain uses TRBV6-5 with TRBJ2-7; 7 bases are shared with TRBD1. The CDR3 runs to 15 residues. Germline V CDR1 and CDR2: MNHEY, SVGAGI. J gave up 2 bases and V 4 bases, and 8 bases lay outside the gene matches.

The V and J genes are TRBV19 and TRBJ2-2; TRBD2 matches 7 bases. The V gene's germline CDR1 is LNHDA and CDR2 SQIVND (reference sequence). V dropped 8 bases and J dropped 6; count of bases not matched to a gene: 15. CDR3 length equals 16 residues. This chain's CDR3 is CASGTRGSVRPGELFF. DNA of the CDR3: TGTGCCAGTGGCACTCGCGGGAGCGTTCGCCCCGGGGAGCTGTTTTTT. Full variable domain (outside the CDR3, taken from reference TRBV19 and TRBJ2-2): DGGITQSPKYLFRKEGQNVTLSCEQNLNHDAMYWYRQDPGQGLRLIYYSQIVNDFQKGDIAEGYSVSREKKESFPLTVTSAQKNPTAFYLCASGTRGSVRPGELFFGEGSRLTVL.

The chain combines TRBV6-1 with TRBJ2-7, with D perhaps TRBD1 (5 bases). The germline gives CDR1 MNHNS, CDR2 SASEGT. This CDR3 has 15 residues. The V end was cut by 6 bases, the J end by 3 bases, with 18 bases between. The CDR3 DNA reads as TGTGCCAGCAGCCTATCCCAGGGTACCAACTACGAGCAGTACTTC. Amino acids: CASSLSQGTNYEQYF.

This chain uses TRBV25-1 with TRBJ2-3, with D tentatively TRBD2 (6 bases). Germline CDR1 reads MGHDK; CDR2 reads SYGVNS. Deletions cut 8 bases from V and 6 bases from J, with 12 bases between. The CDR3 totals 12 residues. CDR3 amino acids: CASSRREDTQYF. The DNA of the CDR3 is TGTGCCAGCTCCCGCCGGGAGGATACGCAGTATTTT.

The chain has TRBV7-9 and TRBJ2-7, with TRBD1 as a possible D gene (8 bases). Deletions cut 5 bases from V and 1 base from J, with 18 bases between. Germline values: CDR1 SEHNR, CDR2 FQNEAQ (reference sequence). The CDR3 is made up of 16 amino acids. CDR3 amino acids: CASSRLTGGGSYEQYF. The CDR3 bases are TGTGCCAGCAGCCGCCTTACAGGGGGGGGATCCTACGAGCAGTACTTC.

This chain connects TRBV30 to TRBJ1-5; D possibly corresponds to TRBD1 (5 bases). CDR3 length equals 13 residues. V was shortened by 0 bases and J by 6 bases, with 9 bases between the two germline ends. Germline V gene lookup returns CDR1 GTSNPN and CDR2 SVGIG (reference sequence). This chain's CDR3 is CAWSVEGLQPQHF. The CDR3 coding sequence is TGTGCCTGGAGTGTGGAGGGGCTTCAGCCCCAGCATTTT.

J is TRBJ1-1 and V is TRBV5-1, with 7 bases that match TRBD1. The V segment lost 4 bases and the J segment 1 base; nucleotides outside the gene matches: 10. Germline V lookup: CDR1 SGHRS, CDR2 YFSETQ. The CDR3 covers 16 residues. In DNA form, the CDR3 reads TGCGCCAGCAGCCGAGACAGGGTAAGAGGGAACACTGAAGCTTTCTTT. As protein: CASSRDRVRGNTEAFF.

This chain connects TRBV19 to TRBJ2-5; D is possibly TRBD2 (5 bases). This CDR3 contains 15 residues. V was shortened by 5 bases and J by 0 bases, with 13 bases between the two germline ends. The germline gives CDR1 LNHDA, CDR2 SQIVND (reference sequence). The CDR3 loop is CASSLGSGYQETQYF. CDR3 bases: TGTGCCAGTAGTTTGGGTTCGGGGTACCAAGAGACCCAGTACTTC.

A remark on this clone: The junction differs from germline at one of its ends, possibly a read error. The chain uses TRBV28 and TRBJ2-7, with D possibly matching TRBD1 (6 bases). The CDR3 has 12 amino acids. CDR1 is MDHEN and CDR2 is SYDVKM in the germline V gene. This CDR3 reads CASSFQTGRYSF. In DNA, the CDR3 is TGTGCCAGCAGTTTCCAAACAGGGCGATACAGCTTC. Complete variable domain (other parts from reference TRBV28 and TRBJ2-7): DVKVTQSSRYLVKRTGEKVFLECVQDMDHENMFWYRQDPGLGLRLIYFSYDVKMKEKGDIPEGYSVSREKKERFSLILESASTNQTSMYLCASSFQTGRYSFGPGTRLTVT.

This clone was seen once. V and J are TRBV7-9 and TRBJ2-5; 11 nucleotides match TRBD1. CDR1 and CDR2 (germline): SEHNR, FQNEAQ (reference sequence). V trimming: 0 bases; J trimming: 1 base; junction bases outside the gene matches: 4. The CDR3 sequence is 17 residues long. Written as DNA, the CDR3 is TGTGCCAGCAGCTTAGCACTCGGACAGGGGGCCCAAGAGACCCAGTACTTC. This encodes CASSLALGQGAQETQYF.

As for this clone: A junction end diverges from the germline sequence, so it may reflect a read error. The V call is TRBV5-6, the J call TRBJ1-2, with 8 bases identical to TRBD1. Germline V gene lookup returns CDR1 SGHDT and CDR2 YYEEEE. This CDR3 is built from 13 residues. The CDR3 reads CAGSFGQGHVNAF. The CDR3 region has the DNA TGTGCCGGCAGCTTTGGACAGGGCCATGTGAACGCCTTC.

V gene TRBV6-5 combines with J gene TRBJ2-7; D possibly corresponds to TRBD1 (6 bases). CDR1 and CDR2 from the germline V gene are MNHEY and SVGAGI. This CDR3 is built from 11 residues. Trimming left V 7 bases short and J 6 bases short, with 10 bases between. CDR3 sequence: CASTGAAEQYF. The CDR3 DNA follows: TGTGCCAGCACAGGGGCGGCCGAGCAGTACTTC.

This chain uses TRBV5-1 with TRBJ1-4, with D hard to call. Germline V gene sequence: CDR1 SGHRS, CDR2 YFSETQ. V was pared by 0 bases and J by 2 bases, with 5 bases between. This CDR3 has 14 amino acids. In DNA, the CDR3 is TGCGCCAGCAGCTTGGGAGGGACTAATGAAAAACTGTTTTTT. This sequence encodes CASSLGGTNEKLFF. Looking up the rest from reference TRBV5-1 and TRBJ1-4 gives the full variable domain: KAGVTQTPRYLIKTRGQQVTLSCSPISGHRSVSWYQQTPGQGLQFLFEYFSETQRNKGNFPGRFSGRQFSNSRSEMNVSTLELGDSALYLCASSLGGTNEKLFFGSGTQLSVL.

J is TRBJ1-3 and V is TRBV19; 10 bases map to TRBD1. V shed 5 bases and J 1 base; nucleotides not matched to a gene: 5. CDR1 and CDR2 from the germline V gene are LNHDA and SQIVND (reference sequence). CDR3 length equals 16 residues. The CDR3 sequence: CASSLQDRGSGNTIYF. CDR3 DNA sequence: TGTGCCAGTAGTCTCCAGGACAGGGGGTCTGGAAACACCATATATTTT.

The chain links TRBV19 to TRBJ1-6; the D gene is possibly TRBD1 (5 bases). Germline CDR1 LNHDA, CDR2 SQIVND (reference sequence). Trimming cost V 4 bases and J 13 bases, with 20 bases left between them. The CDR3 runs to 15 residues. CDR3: CASSTYTGLQAPLHF. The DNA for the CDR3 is TGTGCCAGTAGTACCTATACAGGATTACAGGCGCCCCTCCACTTT. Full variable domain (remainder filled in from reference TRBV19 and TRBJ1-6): DGGITQSPKYLFRKEGQNVTLSCEQNLNHDAMYWYRQDPGQGLRLIYYSQIVNDFQKGDIAEGYSVSREKKESFPLTVTSAQKNPTAFYLCASSTYTGLQAPLHFGNGTRLTVT.

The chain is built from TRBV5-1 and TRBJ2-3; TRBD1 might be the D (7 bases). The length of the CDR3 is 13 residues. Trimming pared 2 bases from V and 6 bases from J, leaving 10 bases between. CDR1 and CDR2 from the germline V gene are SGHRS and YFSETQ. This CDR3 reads CASSLQGRDTQYF. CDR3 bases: TGCGCCAGCAGCTTACAGGGGAGGGATACGCAGTATTTT.

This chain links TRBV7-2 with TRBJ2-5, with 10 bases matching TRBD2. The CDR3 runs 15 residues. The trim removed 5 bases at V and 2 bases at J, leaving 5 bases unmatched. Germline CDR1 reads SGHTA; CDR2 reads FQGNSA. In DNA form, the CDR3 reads TGTGCCAGCAGCCGCGGACTAGCGGCACAAGAGACCCAGTACTTC. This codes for CASSRGLAAQETQYF. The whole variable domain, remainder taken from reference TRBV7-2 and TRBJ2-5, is GAGVSQSPSNKVTEKGKDVELRCDPISGHTALYWYRQSLGQGLEFLIYFQGNSAPDKSGLPSDRFSAERTGGSVSTLTIQRTQQEDSAVYLCASSRGLAAQETQYFGPGTRLLVL.

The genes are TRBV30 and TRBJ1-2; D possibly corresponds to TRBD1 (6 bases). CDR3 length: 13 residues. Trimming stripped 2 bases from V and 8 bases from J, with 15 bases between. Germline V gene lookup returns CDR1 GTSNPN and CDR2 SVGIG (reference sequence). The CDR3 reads CAWSTGTGGGYTF. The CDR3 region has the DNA TGTGCCTGGAGTACAGGGACCGGCGGCGGCTACACCTTC.

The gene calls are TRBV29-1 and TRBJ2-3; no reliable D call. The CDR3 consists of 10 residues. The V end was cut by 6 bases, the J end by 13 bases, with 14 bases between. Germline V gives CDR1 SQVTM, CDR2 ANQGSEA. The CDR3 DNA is TGCAGCGTACAGAGTCCCCTGAAGTATTTT. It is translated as CSVQSPLKYF.

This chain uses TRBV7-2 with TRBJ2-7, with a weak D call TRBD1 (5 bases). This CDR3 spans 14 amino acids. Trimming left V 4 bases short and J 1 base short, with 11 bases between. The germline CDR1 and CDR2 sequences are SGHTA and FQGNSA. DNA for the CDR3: TGTGCCAGCAGCTCTCGACAGTTTTCCTACGAGCAGTACTTC. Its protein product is CASSSRQFSYEQYF.

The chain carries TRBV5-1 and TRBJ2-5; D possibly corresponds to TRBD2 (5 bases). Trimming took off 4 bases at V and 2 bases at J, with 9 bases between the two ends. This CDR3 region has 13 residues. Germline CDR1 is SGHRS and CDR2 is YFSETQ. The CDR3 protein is CASSPRTQETQYF. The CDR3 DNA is TGCGCCAGCAGCCCTCGGACTCAAGAGACCCAGTACTTC.